This is a list of T cell receptor beta chains from one sample in a study of shared clonotypes between healthy human individuals. Generated by immunoSEQ multiplex PCR, the TCRdb table keeps only in-frame clones and is missing some. The data show more than 1 million clones, approximately 80% seen once. The sample comprised memory CD4+ T cells from PBMCs. These receptors all stem from a man in his late teens or twenties in good health. Some clones in this sample may be carry-over from other donors' samples. The CDR3 runs from the conserved cysteine through the conserved F or W. Each record gives: clone size, J gene, V gene, D gene, CDR3 DNA, CDR3 protein. The D gene is left open where the match is weak. Clone size is given for some rows only: seen once, a few or many times, or a class if the clone is expanded.

. | TRBJ2-3 | TRBV30 | . | TGTGCCTGGAGTGTTGGCGGAACCTCGGATACGCAGTATTTT | CAWSVGGTSDTQYF
. | TRBJ2-3 | TRBV5-4 | TRBD2 | TGTGCCAGCAGCCCTGGGGGAGCGGGAGGGCCGGATACGCAGTATTTT | CASSPGGAGGPDTQYF
. | TRBJ1-3 | TRBV5-6 | . | TGTGCCAGCAGCGCGGATTGGGGGCTTAGAGGAAACACCATATATTTT | CASSADWGLRGNTIYF
. | TRBJ2-1 | TRBV28 | TRBD2 | TGTGCCAGCAGCTCGTTTGGCGGAGGACTAGCGGGAGTCAGGGGTCAGTTCTTC | CASSSFGGGLAGVRGQFF
. | TRBJ2-1 | TRBV7-2 | . | TGTGCCAGCAGCTTAGGGCTAGTCTCCCGTGAGCAGTTCTTC | CASSLGLVSREQFF
. | TRBJ2-1 | TRBV27 | TRBD1 | TGTGCCAGCAGCCTAAGTCTCCGGGACAGGAAGATGCATGAGCAGTTCTTC | CASSLSLRDRKMHEQFF
. | TRBJ1-2 | TRBV28 | . | TGTGCCAGCAGAGCTGGATTAGGCGCTGGCTACACCTTC | CASRAGLGAGYTF
. | TRBJ2-2 | TRBV28 | . | TGTGCCAGCAGTTTATTTGGTGTCTGGGGACAATCCTGGGCCGGGGAGCTGTTTTTT | CASSLFGVWGQSWAGELFF
. | TRBJ2-5 | TRBV10-3 | TRBD2 | TGTGCCATCAGTGATCCGGCGGGGGGTCTCCAAGAGACCCAGTACTTC | CAISDPAGGLQETQYF
. | TRBJ2-7 | TRBV2 | . | TGTGCCAGCAGAGTGGGTCTCGACGAGCAGTACTTC | CASRVGLDEQYF
. | TRBJ2-5 | TRBV11-3 | TRBD1 | TGTGCCAGCAGCACCCGGACAGGGGCAGTGGAGACCCAGTACTTC | CASSTRTGAVETQYF
few | TRBJ1-2 | TRBV28 | TRBD1 | TGTGCCAGCAGCCCATTAGGGACAGGGAACTATGGCTACACCTTC | CASSPLGTGNYGYTF
many | TRBJ1-4 | TRBV11-2 | . | TGTGCCAGCAGCTTCCGCCGGGGCAGGGGTACTGAAAAACTGTTTTTT | CASSFRRGRGTEKLFF
. | TRBJ2-5 | TRBV4-1 | . | TGCGCCAGCAGCCAAGAGCCGGGACCCGAAGAGACCCAGTACTTC | CASSQEPGPEETQYF
. | TRBJ2-7 | TRBV11-2 | TRBD2 | TGTGCCAGCAGCGTTATAGCGGGAGGCCACGAGCAGTACTTC | CASSVIAGGHEQYF
. | TRBJ1-2 | TRBV11-2 | . | TGTGCCAGCAGCTTATCCCAGGGAGGATATGGCTACACCTTC | CASSLSQGGYGYTF
. | TRBJ2-3 | TRBV5-1 | . | TGCGCCAGCAGCTTGCGGAATGTCGCAGATACGCAGTATTTT | CASSLRNVADTQYF
. | TRBJ2-5 | TRBV19 | . | TGTGCCAGTAGTACCCCATTAAGGGTTGCTCGAGAGACCCAGTACTTC | CASSTPLRVARETQYF
. | TRBJ2-3 | TRBV7-3 | . | TGTGCCAGCAGCTCAGGGGTCAGCACAGATACGCAGTATTTT | CASSSGVSTDTQYF
. | TRBJ2-5 | TRBV23-1 | TRBD2 | TGCGCCAGCGTATCTCTTCTGACCTTAGCGGGAGGAGTAGAGACCCAGTACTTC | CASVSLLTLAGGVETQYF
. | TRBJ2-7 | TRBV6-5 | TRBD1 | TGTGCCAGCAGACCCCGGACAGGGGGCGACGAGCAGTACTTC | CASRPRTGGDEQYF
. | TRBJ2-4 | TRBV14 | . | TGTGCCAGCAGCACCACATGGGACTTTAAAAACATTCAGTACTTC | CASSTTWDFKNIQYF
. | TRBJ2-2 | TRBV5-1 | . | TGCGCCAGCGGCGCTAGCGGACAGACCGGGGAGCTGTTTTTT | CASGASGQTGELFF
. | TRBJ2-1 | TRBV5-6 | TRBD1 | TGTGCCAGCAGCCCTTTGCGGGGGACAGGGCCTATTAACAATGAGCAGTTCTTC | CASSPLRGTGPINNEQFF
. | TRBJ2-5 | TRBV28 | . | TGTGCCAGCAGCATCGCACAGGGGACCCAGTACTTC | CASSIAQGTQYF
. | TRBJ2-4 | TRBV4-1 | TRBD1 | TGCGCCAGCAGCCTTCGACAAATGACAGGGGAAGGGGTTCAGTACTTC | CASSLRQMTGEGVQYF
. | TRBJ2-7 | TRBV2 | . | TGTGCCAGCAGTGCTGGTTTCAGGGTCCCCTACGAGCAGTACTTC | CASSAGFRVPYEQYF
. | TRBJ2-7 | TRBV28 | TRBD1 | TGTGCCAGCATCTCAGGGACAGGTGCCTACGAGCAGTACTTC | CASISGTGAYEQYF
. | TRBJ2-2 | TRBV5-1 | TRBD2 | TGCGCCAGCAGCTTGGGGCTAGCGGGTAACACCGGGGAGCTGTTTTTT | CASSLGLAGNTGELFF
. | TRBJ2-7 | TRBV14 | . | TGTGCCAGCAGCCGAAACATGGATTACGAGCAGTACTTC | CASSRNMDYEQYF
. | TRBJ2-1 | TRBV2 | TRBD1 | TGTGCCCGTAGCACAGGGGGTAATGAGCAGTTCTTC | CARSTGGNEQFF
. | TRBJ2-7 | TRBV29-1 | . | TGCAGCGTGGGAGAGCGCGTAGCCTACGAGCAGTACTTC | CSVGERVAYEQYF
. | TRBJ1-3 | TRBV30 | . | TGTGCCTGGAGTTCAGGCTCTGGAAACACCATATATTTT | CAWSSGSGNTIYF
once | TRBJ2-3 | TRBV19 | TRBD1 | TGTGCCAGTAGTGGGGACAGGGGGCGCGGATTACCAGATACGCAGTATTTT | CASSGDRGRGLPDTQYF
. | TRBJ2-7 | TRBV19 | . | TGTGCCAGTATGGGGGTGAACTACGAGCAGTACTTC | CASMGVNYEQYF
few | TRBJ2-3 | TRBV11-2 | . | TGTGCCAGCCACGGGGTGGGAGATACGCAGTATTTT | CASHGVGDTQYF
. | TRBJ2-1 | TRBV5-1 | . | TGCGCCAGCAGCTTGGGCAGGGTGGACTACAATGAGCAGTTCTTC | CASSLGRVDYNEQFF
few | TRBJ2-7 | TRBV13 | . | TGTGCCAGCAGCTTAGGCTCCGGGACGACGAGGGAGCAGTACTTC | CASSLGSGTTREQYF
. | TRBJ2-3 | TRBV5-1 | . | TGCGCCAGCAGGTTGAGGGCCGGGAACACAGATACGCAGTATTTT | CASRLRAGNTDTQYF
. | TRBJ2-1 | TRBV6-4 | TRBD2 | TGTGCCAGCAGTGAAGAGGCGGGAGGGCCTCACAATGAGCAGTTCTTC | CASSEEAGGPHNEQFF